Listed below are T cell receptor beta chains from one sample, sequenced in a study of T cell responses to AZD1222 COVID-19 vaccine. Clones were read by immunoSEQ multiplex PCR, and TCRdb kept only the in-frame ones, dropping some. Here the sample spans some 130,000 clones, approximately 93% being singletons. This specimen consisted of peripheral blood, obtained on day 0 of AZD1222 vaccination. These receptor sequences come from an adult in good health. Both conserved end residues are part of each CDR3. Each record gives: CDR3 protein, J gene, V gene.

CDR3 protein: CASSSPGLADYEQYF
J gene: TRBJ2-7
V gene: TRBV7-9

CDR3 protein: CASSSGTTEAFF
J gene: TRBJ1-1
V gene: TRBV6-2/TRBV6-3

CDR3 protein: CASSVSGRETGELFF
J gene: TRBJ2-2
V gene: TRBV11-3

CDR3 protein: CASSLSSGLGLYGYTF
J gene: TRBJ1-2
V gene: TRBV28

CDR3 protein: CASSPQSGNTIYF
J gene: TRBJ1-3
V gene: TRBV7-2

CDR3 protein: CASSDGYSGNTIYF
J gene: TRBJ1-3
V gene: TRBV6-1

CDR3 protein: CASAPGTVYEQYF
J gene: TRBJ2-7
V gene: TRBV10-2

CDR3 protein: CASSSTGSASYEQYF
J gene: TRBJ2-7
V gene: TRBV5-1

CDR3 protein: CASSVTGFGEKLFF
J gene: TRBJ1-4
V gene: TRBV9

CDR3 protein: CAWKRENTEAFF
J gene: TRBJ1-1
V gene: TRBV30

CDR3 protein: CASSQHTLQTKINEQFF
J gene: TRBJ2-1
V gene: TRBV4-1

CDR3 protein: CATSRVAKRHEAFF
J gene: TRBJ1-1
V gene: TRBV15

CDR3 protein: CASSLGAYEQYF
J gene: TRBJ2-7
V gene: TRBV12-3/TRBV12-4

CDR3 protein: CATSRDDTFYEQYF
J gene: TRBJ2-7
V gene: TRBV15

CDR3 protein: CASSLAGREQYF
J gene: TRBJ2-7
V gene: TRBV12-3/TRBV12-4

CDR3 protein: CASSMIQVFYGYTF
J gene: TRBJ1-2
V gene: TRBV19

CDR3 protein: CASSLFQDTEAFF
J gene: TRBJ1-1
V gene: TRBV27

CDR3 protein: CASSYSGSSYNSPLHF
J gene: TRBJ1-6
V gene: TRBV6-5

CDR3 protein: CASSFRYNQPQHF
J gene: TRBJ1-5
V gene: TRBV19

CDR3 protein: CASSQPHRDPSYEQYF
J gene: TRBJ2-7
V gene: TRBV23-1

CDR3 protein: CASSLGTAFYEQYF
J gene: TRBJ2-7
V gene: TRBV28

CDR3 protein: CASLEGTDTQYF
J gene: TRBJ2-3
V gene: TRBV18

CDR3 protein: CASSQERSYNEQFF
J gene: TRBJ2-1
V gene: TRBV3-1/TRBV3-2

CDR3 protein: CASRSRGRGNYGYTF
J gene: TRBJ1-2
V gene: TRBV28

CDR3 protein: CASSKKGQGAVREAFF
J gene: TRBJ1-1
V gene: TRBV21-1